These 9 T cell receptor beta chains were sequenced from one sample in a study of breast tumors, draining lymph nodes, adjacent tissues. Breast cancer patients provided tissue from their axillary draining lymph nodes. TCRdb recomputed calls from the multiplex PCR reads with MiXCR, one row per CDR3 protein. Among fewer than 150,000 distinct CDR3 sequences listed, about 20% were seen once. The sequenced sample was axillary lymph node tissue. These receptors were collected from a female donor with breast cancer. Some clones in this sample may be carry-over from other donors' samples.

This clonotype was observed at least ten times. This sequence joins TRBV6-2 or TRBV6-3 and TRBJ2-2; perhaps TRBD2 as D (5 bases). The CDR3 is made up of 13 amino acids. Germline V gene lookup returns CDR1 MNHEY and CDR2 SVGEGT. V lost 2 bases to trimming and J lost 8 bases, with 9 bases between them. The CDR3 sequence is CASSYGPGGELFF. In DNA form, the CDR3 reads TGTGCCAGCAGTTACGGGCCGGGAGGGGAGCTGTTTTTT.

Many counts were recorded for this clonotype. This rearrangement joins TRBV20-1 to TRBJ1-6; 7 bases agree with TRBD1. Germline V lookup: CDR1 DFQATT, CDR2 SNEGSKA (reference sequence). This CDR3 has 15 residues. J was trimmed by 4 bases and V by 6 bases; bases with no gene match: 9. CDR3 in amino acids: CSAPPSGQYNSPLHF. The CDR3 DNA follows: TGCAGTGCCCCCCCCTCGGGACAGTATAATTCACCCCTCCACTTT.

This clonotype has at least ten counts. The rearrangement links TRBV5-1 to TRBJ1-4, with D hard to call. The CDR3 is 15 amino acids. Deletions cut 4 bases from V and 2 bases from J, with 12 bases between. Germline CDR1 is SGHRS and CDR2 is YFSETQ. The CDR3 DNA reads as TGCGCCAGCAGCCGATCTAAAGGGACTAATGAAAAACTGTTTTTT. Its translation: CASSRSKGTNEKLFF.

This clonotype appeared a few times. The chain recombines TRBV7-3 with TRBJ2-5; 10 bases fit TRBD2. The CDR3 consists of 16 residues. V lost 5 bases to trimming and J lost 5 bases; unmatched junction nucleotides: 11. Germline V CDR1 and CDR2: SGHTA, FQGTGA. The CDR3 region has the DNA TGTGCCAGCAGCCCCTCCCCAGCGGGAGGGGGGGAGACCCAGTACTTC. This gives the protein CASSPSPAGGGETQYF.

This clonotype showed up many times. DNA of the CDR3: TGTGCCAGCAGTTACTCGACGGAAGGGAGTCGGGGCACAGATACGCAGTATTTT. It codes for CASSYSTEGSRGTDTQYF. The chain employs TRBV6-7 and TRBJ2-3; perhaps TRBD2 as D (5 bases). TRBV6-7 is flagged as an ORF with uncertain function. This CDR3 has 18 amino acids. The germline V and J ends were trimmed by 0 bases and 1 base, with 17 bases remaining between them.

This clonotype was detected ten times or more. The CDR3 loop is CARQGFREQFF. Written as DNA, the CDR3 is TGTGCCAGACAGGGGTTTAGGGAGCAGTTCTTC. The V and J genes are TRBV2 and TRBJ2-1, with TRBD1 matching 7 bases. The V segment lost 9 bases and the J segment 10 bases; nucleotides outside the gene matches: 6. The CDR3 contains 11 residues. Germline-derived CDR1 and CDR2 are SNHLY and FYNNEI.

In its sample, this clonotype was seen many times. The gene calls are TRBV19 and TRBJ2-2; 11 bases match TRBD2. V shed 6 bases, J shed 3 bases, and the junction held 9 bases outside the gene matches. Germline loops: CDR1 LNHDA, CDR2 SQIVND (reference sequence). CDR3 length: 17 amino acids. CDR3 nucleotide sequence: TGTGCCAGTAGCCCCTTAGGACTAGCGGGTCACACCGGGGAGCTGTTTTTT. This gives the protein CASSPLGLAGHTGELFF.

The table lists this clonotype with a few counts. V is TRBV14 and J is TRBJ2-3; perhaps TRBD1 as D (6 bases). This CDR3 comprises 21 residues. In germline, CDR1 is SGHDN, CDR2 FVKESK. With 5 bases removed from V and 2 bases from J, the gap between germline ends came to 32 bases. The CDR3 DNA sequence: TGTGCCAGCAGCGCTCGGAGGTTGCAGTGGGGGCGGATCAGACCCACAGATACGCAGTATTTT. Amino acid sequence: CASSARRLQWGRIRPTDTQYF.

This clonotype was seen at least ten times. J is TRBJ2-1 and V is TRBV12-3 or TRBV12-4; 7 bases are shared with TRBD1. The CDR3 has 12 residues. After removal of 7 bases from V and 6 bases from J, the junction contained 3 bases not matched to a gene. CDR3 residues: CASTRTGNEQFF. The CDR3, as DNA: TGTGCCAGCACTAGGACAGGCAATGAGCAGTTCTTC.